The 25 T cell receptor beta chains below were found in one sample sequenced in a study of OX40 agonist ivuxolimab in advanced cancers. The data were produced by immunoSEQ multiplex PCR, yet TCRdb's version contains in-frame clones alone and is incomplete. The data hold 65,000 to 80,000 clones, with 80% observed a single time. Sequenced material: CD4+ or CD8+ T cells sorted from blood, taken in a trial of the OX40 agonist ivuxolimab. These receptors all come from an adult with an advanced solid tumor such as melanoma, head and neck, liver or kidney cancer.

This chain connects TRBV19 to TRBJ2-6; tentative D call: TRBD2 (6 bases). The CDR3 is 15 amino acids. Germline V gives CDR1 LNHDA, CDR2 SQIVND (reference sequence). Trimming pared 6 bases from V and 2 bases from J, leaving 11 bases between. Here the CDR3 DNA reads TGTGCCAGTAGCGCGGGAAGCGCTGGGGCCAACGTCCTGACTTTC. Protein product: CASSAGSAGANVLTF.

This clone occurred a few times. The J gene is TRBJ1-6, the V gene TRBV6-1; D is unresolved. CDR3 size: 13 residues. Germline CDR1 and CDR2: MNHNS and SASEGT. The V end lost 2 bases, the J end lost 8 bases, and 7 bases lay between the germline ends. This chain's CDR3 is CASSELGHSPLHF. CDR3 nucleotides: TGTGCCAGCAGTGAACTCGGGCATTCACCCCTCCACTTT.

The rearrangement joins TRBV5-4 to TRBJ1-2, with 10 bases identical to TRBD1. V was clipped by 5 bases and J by 5 bases; unmatched bases: 12. CDR1 and CDR2 (germline): SGHNT, YYREEE (reference sequence). This CDR3 has 16 amino acids. CDR3 loop: CASRPGQGRTEYGYTF. CDR3 coding DNA: TGTGCCAGCAGACCGGGACAGGGGAGAACGGAGTATGGCTACACCTTC.

This chain uses TRBV30 with TRBJ1-2; the D is unclear. The V end was cut by 5 bases, the J end by 7 bases, with 14 bases between. CDR1 is GTSNPN and CDR2 is SVGIG in the germline V gene (reference sequence). The CDR3 extends over 12 amino acids. CDR3 sequence reads: CAWSENIGGYTF. CDR3 coding DNA: TGTGCCTGGTCCGAAAATATAGGTGGCTACACCTTC.

This clone occurred a few times. The chain has TRBV28 and TRBJ1-5, with 9 bases aligning to TRBD1. The J segment lost 5 bases and the V segment lost 5 bases, leaving 10 bases of the junction unmatched. CDR1 MDHEN and CDR2 SYDVKM come from the germline V gene. CDR3 length: 16 residues. CDR3 in DNA: TGTGCCAGCAGTCCACAGGGGGCAGGGGGTTATCAGCCCCAGCATTTT. Translating gives CASSPQGAGGYQPQHF.

This chain joins TRBV6-6 and TRBJ2-5, with a tentative D call TRBD2 (5 bases). Germline V gives CDR1 MNHNY, CDR2 SVGAGI (reference sequence). Trimming took 7 bases from V and 7 from J, leaving 10 bases between them. The CDR3 loop spans 11 amino acids. The CDR3 DNA reads TGTGCCAGCACCTACGAGGGGACCCAGTACTTC. Protein product: CASTYEGTQYF.

The chain couples TRBV6-6 to TRBJ1-5, with a possible D match to TRBD1 (6 bases). The CDR3 totals 13 residues. The V end lost 6 bases, the J end lost 4 bases, and 10 bases lay between the germline ends. Germline V gives CDR1 MNHNY, CDR2 SVGAGI (reference sequence). The CDR3 sequence: CASRRTVNQPQHF. The DNA of the CDR3 is TGTGCCAGCAGGAGGACAGTAAATCAGCCCCAGCATTTT.

The chain joins TRBV2 to TRBJ2-2; D is uncertain. CDR1 and CDR2 (germline): SNHLY, FYNNEI. V was shortened by 6 bases and J by 6 bases, with 5 bases between the two germline ends. CDR3 length equals 11 residues. For the CDR3, the DNA is TGTGCCAGCAGGGCGTCCGGGGAGCTGTTTTTT. Translation: CASRASGELFF.

This clone was seen a single time. This chain links TRBV6-4 with TRBJ1-3; no definite D call. The V and J ends lost 0 bases and 0 bases respectively, with 15 bases between them. This CDR3 has 18 residues. CDR1 MRHNA and CDR2 SNTAGT come from the germline V gene. The DNA of the CDR3 is TGTGCCAGCAGTGACTCGGGAGGAATTGCGAGCTCTGGAAACACCATATATTTT. Translation: CASSDSGGIASSGNTIYF.

V is TRBV19 and J is TRBJ2-1, with D perhaps matching TRBD1 (7 bases). Germline V gene lookup returns CDR1 LNHDA and CDR2 SQIVND (reference sequence). The CDR3 extends over 15 amino acids. Trimming removed 5 bases at V and 7 bases at J, with 18 bases between. CDR3 sequence reads: CASSPRQGGRNEQFF. The DNA of the CDR3 is TGTGCCAGTAGTCCACGACAGGGAGGTAGGAATGAGCAGTTCTTC.

The chain is built from TRBV5-6 and TRBJ2-5, with TRBD2 as a possible D gene (6 bases). The CDR3 is 14 residues long. Per the germline V gene, CDR1 is SGHDT and CDR2 is YYEEEE. Trimming removed 0 bases at V and 1 base at J, with 7 bases between. The CDR3 spells CASSLAGGQETQYF. The CDR3, as DNA: TGTGCCAGCAGCTTGGCCGGGGGCCAAGAGACCCAGTACTTC.

The rearrangement links TRBV28 to TRBJ1-1; TRBD1 might be the D (5 bases). Germline CDR1 reads MDHEN; CDR2 reads SYDVKM. The V and J ends lost 3 bases and 0 bases respectively, with 14 bases between them. This CDR3 is built from 16 residues. The CDR3 DNA reads as TGTGCCAGCAGTTTGCTTAGCAGGACAATGAACACTGAAGCTTTCTTT. It encodes CASSLLSRTMNTEAFF.

CDR3 region: CASSNWSGQGAYEQYV. The CDR3 DNA reads TGTGCCAGCAGCAATTGGTCAGGACAGGGGGCCTACGAGCAGTACGTC. The chain joins TRBV21-1 to TRBJ2-7; no check of the table's D call, TRBD1, against the DNA was made. TRBV21-1 is flagged as a pseudogene. CDR3 length equals 16 residues.

This clone appeared a few times. This rearrangement joins TRBV19 to TRBJ1-6, with 9 bases identical to TRBD1. Germline trimming cut 6 bases from V and 10 bases from J; bases unmatched to any gene: 10. Germline CDR1 and CDR2: LNHDA and SQIVND (reference sequence). The CDR3 loop spans 15 amino acids. CDR3: CASRATGQGGSPLHF. CDR3 in DNA: TGTGCCAGTAGAGCGACGGGACAGGGAGGGTCACCCCTCCACTTT. The variable domain in full, with the rest retrieved from reference TRBV19 and TRBJ1-6, is DGGITQSPKYLFRKEGQNVTLSCEQNLNHDAMYWYRQDPGQGLRLIYYSQIVNDFQKGDIAEGYSVSREKKESFPLTVTSAQKNPTAFYLCASRATGQGGSPLHFGNGTRLTVT.

J is TRBJ1-1 and V is TRBV5-1; 8 nucleotides match TRBD1. Germline loops: CDR1 SGHRS, CDR2 YFSETQ. The CDR3 runs to 14 residues. Trimming cost V 1 base and J 7 bases; bases outside gene matches: 6. For the CDR3, the DNA is TGCGCCAGCAGCTTGACCGGGACAGGAAATGAAGCTTTCTTT. Translation gives CASSLTGTGNEAFF. The full variable domain, its missing parts supplied by reference TRBV5-1 and TRBJ1-1, is KAGVTQTPRYLIKTRGQQVTLSCSPISGHRSVSWYQQTPGQGLQFLFEYFSETQRNKGNFPGRFSGRQFSNSRSEMNVSTLELGDSALYLCASSLTGTGNEAFFGQGTRLTVV.

This clone was picked up one time. DNA of the CDR3: TGTGCCAGCAGTCGTGGACCCCTCGGCACAGATACGCAGTATTTT. Residues: CASSRGPLGTDTQYF. The J gene is TRBJ2-3, the V gene TRBV6-5, with D uncertain. Per the germline V gene, CDR1 is MNHEY and CDR2 is SVGAGI. The CDR3 extends over 15 amino acids. Trimming left V 5 bases short and J 1 base short, with 13 bases between.

A few counts support this clone. V gene TRBV19 combines with J gene TRBJ1-5; TRBD1 agrees at 10 bases. V shed 5 bases and J 0 bases; nucleotides not matched to a gene: 10. The CDR3 extends over 18 amino acids. In germline, CDR1 is LNHDA, CDR2 SQIVND (reference sequence). CDR3 loop: CASSAATGGFYSNQPQHF. The CDR3 DNA reads as TGTGCCAGTAGTGCCGCGACAGGGGGCTTCTATAGCAATCAGCCCCAGCATTTT. Supplemented by reference TRBV19 and TRBJ1-5, the full variable domain reads DGGITQSPKYLFRKEGQNVTLSCEQNLNHDAMYWYRQDPGQGLRLIYYSQIVNDFQKGDIAEGYSVSREKKESFPLTVTSAQKNPTAFYLCASSAATGGFYSNQPQHFGDGTRLSIL.

The V gene is TRBV7-9, the J gene TRBJ2-7, with 7 nucleotides matching TRBD1. The CDR3 loop spans 15 amino acids. Germline V gives CDR1 SEHNR, CDR2 FQNEAQ (reference sequence). V gave up 5 bases and J gave up 0 bases; unmatched junction bases: 7. The CDR3 DNA is TGTGCCAGCAGCGGATGGGACAGTGTCTCCTACGAGCAGTACTTC. It translates to CASSGWDSVSYEQYF.

The chain has TRBV6-1 and TRBJ1-5, with 8 bases aligning to TRBD1. CDR3 length: 15 residues. Trimming took 0 bases from V and 4 from J; bases not matched to a gene: 2. Germline values: CDR1 MNHNS, CDR2 SASEGT. CDR3 sequence reads: CASSEARQGNQPQHF. The CDR3 coding sequence is TGTGCCAGCAGTGAAGCACGACAGGGGAATCAGCCCCAGCATTTT.

The chain links TRBV7-9 to TRBJ2-1, with 7 bases identical to TRBD2. The CDR3 totals 14 residues. Germline loops: CDR1 SEHNR, CDR2 FQNEAQ (reference sequence). With 3 bases clipped from V and 5 bases from J, the junction kept 4 bases outside the gene matches. CDR3 bases: TGTGCCAGCAGCTTCACTAGCGTGGACAATGAGCAGTTCTTC. The encoded protein is CASSFTSVDNEQFF.

CDR3: CAWRSSRTYEQYF. The CDR3 coding sequence is TGTGCCTGGAGGTCTAGCAGAACCTACGAGCAGTACTTC. This sequence joins TRBV30 and TRBJ2-7; D may be TRBD2 (5 bases). Germline CDR1 reads GTSNPN; CDR2 reads SVGIG (reference sequence). The CDR3 runs to 13 residues. Trimming took off 3 bases at V and 2 bases at J, with 11 bases between the two ends.

The chain links TRBV7-2 to TRBJ2-3; D unclear. The V end was cut by 1 base, the J end by 2 bases, with 7 bases between. The CDR3 runs 14 residues. The germline V gene has CDR1 SGHTA and CDR2 FQGNSA. DNA for the CDR3: TGTGCCAGCAGCTTAGGCAGAAACACAGATACGCAGTATTTT. It translates to CASSLGRNTDTQYF.

This clone has just a few counts. The chain is built from TRBV2 and TRBJ1-2; D remains ambiguous. The CDR3 contains 13 residues. The germline V gene encodes CDR1 SNHLY and CDR2 FYNNEI. Trimming shortened V by 0 bases and J by 4 bases, and 6 bases separated the two germline ends. CDR3 residues: CASSEAPSYGYTF. DNA of the CDR3: TGTGCCAGCAGTGAAGCCCCCTCCTATGGCTACACCTTC.

This rearrangement joins TRBV10-2 to TRBJ1-6; 7 bases match TRBD1. The CDR3 loop spans 14 amino acids. Trimming removed 4 bases from V and 7 bases from J; junction bases left unmatched: 4. The V gene's germline CDR1 is WSHSY and CDR2 SAAADI. DNA of the CDR3: TGCGCCAGCAGTGGGCAGGGGGGAAATTCACCCCTCCACTTT. Its protein product is CASSGQGGNSPLHF.

CDR3: CASSYLGVGNTIYF. The CDR3 bases are TGTGCCAGCAGTTACCTCGGGGTTGGAAACACCATATATTTT. V and J are TRBV6-6 and TRBJ1-3; D remains ambiguous. CDR3 length: 14 residues. Deletions cut 2 bases from V and 3 bases from J, with 8 bases between. CDR1 is MNHNY and CDR2 is SVGAGI in the germline V gene (reference sequence).